This T cell receptor beta chain emerged from a study of T-cell reconstitution after alpha-beta-depleted transplantation in children. The germline V gene has CDR1 MDHEN and CDR2 SYDVKM. Trimming cost V 1 base and J 4 bases, with 13 bases left between them. The CDR3 consists of 15 residues. Preparation of the TCRbeta library used unique molecular identifiers. TCRdb itself ran the PCR reads through MiXCR, one entry per CDR3 protein. The sample holds around 340,000 distinct CDR3 sequences, 10% to 15% seen once. The sample was PBMCs, taken from the stem cell graft. The chain is built from TRBV28 and TRBJ2-5, with a weak D call TRBD1 (7 bases). The TCR was taken from a human donor who donated a stem cell graft to a child with Fanconi anemia. The CDR3 region is CASSLLRDRIETQYF. CDR3 nucleotides: TGTGCCAGCAGTTTATTGCGGGACAGAATAGAGACCCAGTACTTC.